Listed here are 16 T cell receptor beta chains from one sample, sequenced in a study of lymphopenia after photon versus proton radiotherapy. Repertoires were generated with immunoSEQ multiplex PCR, while TCRdb's copy carries only in-frame clones and drops some. The sample carries about 62,000 clones, roughly 90% recorded once. The sample was peripheral blood, taken from a patient treated with proton-based radiotherapy. The receptors stem from an elderly man with esophageal cancer.

This chain links TRBV15 with TRBJ1-3, with 7 bases matching TRBD1. This CDR3 has 17 residues. Trimming at V came to 1 base and at J to 4 bases, leaving 10 bases not matched to a gene. The V gene's germline CDR1 is LNHNV and CDR2 YYDKDF (reference sequence). The CDR3 protein is CATSRGSTGQQGNTIYF. Written as DNA, the CDR3 is TGTGCCACCAGCAGAGGGTCGACGGGACAGCAAGGAAACACCATATATTTT. Based on the CDR3 plus reference TRBV15 and TRBJ1-3, the full variable domain is DAMVIQNPRYQVTQFGKPVTLSCSQTLNHNVMYWYQQKSSQAPKLLFHYYDKDFNNEADTPDNFQSRRPNTSFCFLDIRSPGLGDTAMYLCATSRGSTGQQGNTIYFGEGSWLTVV.

The chain uses TRBV28 and TRBJ1-2; D not resolved. This CDR3 is 16 amino acids long. Germline values: CDR1 MDHEN, CDR2 SYDVKM. V lost 5 bases and J lost 4, with 20 bases in between. The CDR3 region has the DNA TGTGCCAGCAGTGACCGACCCGAAGCTCGACCCTATGGCTACACCTTC. Translated: CASSDRPEARPYGYTF.

The chain employs TRBV10-1 and TRBJ2-1; 7 bases fit TRBD1. The germline gives CDR1 WNHNN, CDR2 SYGVQD (reference sequence). The ends lost 3 bases at V and 2 bases at J; junction bases unmatched: 4. The CDR3 spans 15 residues. CDR3 DNA sequence: TGCGCCAGCAGTGATAGGGACAGAACCTACAATGAGCAGTTCTTC. Its protein product is CASSDRDRTYNEQFF.

The rearrangement links TRBV5-1 to TRBJ1-1; no firm D call. The CDR3 loop spans 14 amino acids. Trimming took off 4 bases at V and 4 bases at J, with 14 bases between the two ends. Germline values: CDR1 SGHRS, CDR2 YFSETQ. DNA for the CDR3: TGCGCCAGCAGCCCAAAGACACCCGTCACTGAAGCTTTCTTT. It codes for CASSPKTPVTEAFF.

The genes are TRBV7-2 and TRBJ1-2; 9 bases are a match to TRBD1. V shed 5 bases, J shed 8 bases, and the junction held 9 bases outside the gene matches. Germline V gives CDR1 SGHTA, CDR2 FQGNSA. This CDR3 spans 14 amino acids. Written as DNA, the CDR3 is TGTGCCAGCAGCCGTACCGGGACAGGGCGCGGCTACACCTTC. Translation gives CASSRTGTGRGYTF.

The chain joins TRBV29-1 to TRBJ2-7; 12 positions agree with TRBD1. The V gene end was trimmed by 6 bases and the J gene end by 6 bases; junction bases not matched to a gene: 6. The CDR3 length is 13 residues. In germline, CDR1 is SQVTM, CDR2 ANQGSEA. The CDR3 DNA sequence: TGCAGCGTGACGGGACAGGGGGCGGTCGAGCAGTACTTC. This translates into CSVTGQGAVEQYF.

This rearrangement joins TRBV7-2 to TRBJ2-2; possibly TRBD2 for D (5 bases). V was trimmed by 5 bases and J by 2 bases, leaving 18 bases between them. The CDR3 covers 17 residues. CDR1 and CDR2 (germline): SGHTA, FQGNSA. The CDR3 nucleotides are TGTGCCAGCAGCCGTGACTACGGAGCGCCAAACACCGGGGAGCTGTTTTTT. This gives the protein CASSRDYGAPNTGELFF.

The chain joins TRBV6-1 to TRBJ2-7; D is perhaps TRBD1 (7 bases). Germline assignment: CDR1 MNHNS and CDR2 SASEGT. The CDR3 totals 14 residues. V lost 8 bases to trimming and J lost 0 bases, with 14 bases between them. CDR3 in amino acids: CASSAGGSSYEQYF. The CDR3 coding sequence is TGTGCCAGCTCGGCAGGGGGGAGCTCCTACGAGCAGTACTTC.

This CDR3 is CASSSDLGSYEQYF. The CDR3 coding sequence is TGTGCCAGCAGCTCCGACTTAGGCTCCTACGAGCAGTACTTC. The gene calls are TRBV7-2 and TRBJ2-7; D remains unclear. The germline CDR1 and CDR2 sequences are SGHTA and FQGNSA. This CDR3 is 14 amino acids long. Trimming removed 4 bases at V and 0 bases at J, with 10 bases between.

This sequence joins TRBV5-1 and TRBJ2-5; D tentatively fits TRBD1 or TRBD2 (5 bases each). CDR1 is SGHRS, CDR2 YFSETQ, per germline. This CDR3 is built from 14 residues. V dropped 4 bases and J dropped 1 base, with 11 bases sitting between them. CDR3 nucleotide sequence: TGCGCCAGCAGCGGGACGATGGGCCAAGAGACCCAGTACTTC. It codes for CASSGTMGQETQYF. Using reference TRBV5-1 and TRBJ2-5 for the parts outside the CDR3, the full variable domain is KAGVTQTPRYLIKTRGQQVTLSCSPISGHRSVSWYQQTPGQGLQFLFEYFSETQRNKGNFPGRFSGRQFSNSRSEMNVSTLELGDSALYLCASSGTMGQETQYFGPGTRLLVL.

V usage is TRBV4-3 and J usage is TRBJ2-7; a weak D match, TRBD1 (7 bases). This CDR3 comprises 15 residues. V lost 1 base and J 3 bases, leaving 13 bases between the germline ends. Germline CDR1 reads LGHNA; CDR2 reads YSLEER. The CDR3 nucleotides are TGCGCCAGCAGCCAAGGCGCAGGGGGAGGCTACGAGCAGTACTTC. Its protein is CASSQGAGGGYEQYF.

The chain has TRBV6-5 and TRBJ2-7; D is undetermined. Germline CDR1 MNHEY, CDR2 SVGAGI. CDR3 length: 15 residues. V was trimmed by 0 bases and J by 2 bases, leaving 11 bases between them. The CDR3 protein is CASSYSRTGTYEQYF. The CDR3 region has the DNA TGTGCCAGCAGTTACTCCAGGACCGGTACCTACGAGCAGTACTTC.

This chain joins TRBV19 and TRBJ2-5, with 7 bases lining up with TRBD1. CDR1 is LNHDA and CDR2 is SQIVND in the germline V gene (reference sequence). V trimming: 5 bases; J trimming: 9 bases; junction bases outside the gene matches: 9. This CDR3 is 13 amino acids long. The CDR3 DNA is TGTGCCAGTAGTCCCCGGGACAGAGGATCCCAGTACTTC. This codes for CASSPRDRGSQYF. Together with reference TRBV19 and TRBJ2-5, the CDR3 gives the full variable domain: DGGITQSPKYLFRKEGQNVTLSCEQNLNHDAMYWYRQDPGQGLRLIYYSQIVNDFQKGDIAEGYSVSREKKESFPLTVTSAQKNPTAFYLCASSPRDRGSQYFGPGTRLLVL.

This clone was observed a single time. Relative to the germline gene, one junction end is altered; a read error may explain this. This chain connects TRBV7-7 to TRBJ2-5; 11 bases are shared with TRBD2. The CDR3 is made up of 18 amino acids. Germline V lookup: CDR1 SSHAT, CDR2 FNYEAQ (reference sequence). The CDR3 sequence is CASSLEASGGSRGETQYF. The CDR3 DNA reads TGTGCTAGCAGCTTAGAGGCTAGCGGGGGGAGCCGGGGAGAGACCCAGTACTTC.

The V gene is TRBV13, the J gene TRBJ1-2; unclear D gene. The CDR3 has 14 amino acids. Germline CDR1 PRHDT, CDR2 FYEKMQ (reference sequence). V was pared by 5 bases and J by 8 bases, with 18 bases between. The CDR3, as DNA: TGTGCCAGCAGCCCGAGTGGGAGCGCTCTCGGCTACACCTTC. Protein sequence: CASSPSGSALGYTF.

The CDR3 here is CASSRSRDHYEQYF. CDR3 DNA: TGTGCCAGTAGTAGATCGAGGGATCACTACGAGCAGTACTTC. The rearrangement uses TRBV19 and TRBJ2-7; D may be TRBD2 (5 bases). CDR3 length equals 14 residues. Trimming took off 4 bases at V and 3 bases at J, with 13 bases between the two ends. The germline V gene encodes CDR1 LNHDA and CDR2 SQIVND (reference sequence).